This TCR beta chain was identified in a study of cytomegalovirus exposure and HLA in healthy donors. Study-wide points: There were some public TCRs occurring in many donors, but most TCR sequences were rare.

As for this clone: Its target is not known.

PCR amplification relied on 60 Vbeta primers (plus 13 Jbeta primers). Some clones are missing from TCRdb's copy, which holds only in-frame ones; the method was immunoSEQ multiplex PCR. The table records approximately 180,000 clones, approximately 80% of them present only once. V gave up 0 bases and J gave up 7 bases, with 6 bases separating them. Germline CDR1 reads SGHVS; CDR2 reads FNYEAQ. The CDR3 is made up of 13 amino acids. The material sequenced was PBMCs. This TCR came from a young man in good health and CMV-seronegative. This sequence joins TRBV7-6 and TRBJ1-4; perhaps TRBD1 as D (6 bases). This CDR3 is CASSLAQGEKLFF. The CDR3 nucleotides are TGTGCCAGCAGCTTAGCACAGGGTGAAAAACTGTTTTTT. Supplemented by reference TRBV7-6 and TRBJ1-4, the full variable domain reads GAGVSQSPRYKVTKRGQDVALRCDPISGHVSLYWYRQALGQGPEFLTYFNYEAQQDKSGLPNDRFSAERPEGSISTLTIQRTEQRDSAMYRCASSLAQGEKLFFGSGTQLSVL.